One and the same sample provided the 6 T cell receptor beta chains below, sequenced in a study of T cell clonality in common variable immunodeficiency. Findings and limits, study-wide: In common variable immunodeficiency, TCR beta chains reportedly carried fewer deletions and N-nucleotide insertions.

Produced via immunoSEQ multiplex PCR; TCRdb's table is partial and in-frame only. Sampling found about 26,000 clones, none seen once. The antigens of these receptors remain unknown. Sequenced material: peripheral blood mononuclear cells. These receptors originate from a human donor with common variable immunodeficiency.

This clone has at least ten counts. Coverage ceases 3 residues before the CDR3 finishes, and the germline J gene fills in the end. This rearrangement joins TRBV7-2 to TRBJ2-2, with a possible D match to TRBD1 (6 bases). V lost 5 bases, J lost 7 bases, and 11 bases lay in between. The germline gives CDR1 SGHTA, CDR2 FQGNSA. The length of the CDR3 is 13 residues. CDR3 region: CASSQQGYGELFF. The covered CDR3 bases are TGTGCCAGCAGCCAACAGGGATACGGGGAG.

This clone occurred a few times. With the read ending 3 residues before the CDR3 end, the germline J gene is used to fill in that end. This rearrangement joins TRBV13 to TRBJ2-2; D is possibly TRBD2 (7 bases). Trimming shortened V by 0 bases and J by 0 bases, and 11 bases separated the two germline ends. The CDR3 contains 17 residues. The germline V gene has CDR1 PRHDT and CDR2 FYEKMQ (reference sequence). CDR3 DNA (partial): TGTGCCAGCAGCTTAGGCCGGGGGGCAGCGAACACCGGGGAG. Translated: CASSLGRGAANTGE. The full CDR3 protein is CASSLGRGAANTGELFF.

Many counts were recorded for this clone. The CDR3 extends 3 residues past the end of the read, so its final part is completed from the germline J gene. The rearrangement uses TRBV7-2 and TRBJ2-1, with TRBD1 as a possible D gene (5 bases). The V gene lost 7 bases and the J gene lost 4 bases, with 17 bases spanning the gap. The CDR3 runs 15 residues. Germline V lookup: CDR1 SGHTA, CDR2 FQGNSA. Here the CDR3 reads CASTTKGNSYNEQFF. CDR3 DNA (partial): TGTGCCAGCACCACAAAGGGGAACAGTTACAATGAG.

The sample holds many counts of this clone. Coverage ceases 3 residues before the CDR3 finishes, and the germline J gene fills in the end. The rearrangement uses TRBV18 and TRBJ2-1, with 7 bases that match TRBD2. CDR1 is KGHSH and CDR2 is LQKENI in the germline V gene. The CDR3 contains 13 residues. The ends lost 3 bases at V and 8 bases at J; junction bases unmatched: 4. The chain's CDR3 is CASSPWEGHEQFF. The covered CDR3 bases are TGTGCCAGCTCACCGTGGGAGGGGCATGAG.

This clone showed up many times. The DNA ends 3 residues before the CDR3 does, and the rest of the CDR3 is filled in from the germline J gene. The V call is TRBV7-6, the J call TRBJ2-3; D perhaps matches TRBD1 (6 bases). Per germline, CDR1 SGHVS and CDR2 FNYEAQ. Trimming cost V 4 bases and J 0 bases, with 14 bases left between them. The CDR3 is 16 amino acids. The CDR3 is CASSSGSRGSTDTQYF. The covered CDR3 bases are TGTGCCAGCAGCTCCGGAAGTAGGGGGAGCACAGATACG.

This clone was recorded many times. The CDR3 extends 3 residues past the end of the read, so its final part is completed from the germline J gene. V usage is TRBV29-1 and J usage is TRBJ2-7; D is possibly TRBD1 (6 bases). Trimming took off 0 bases at V and 0 bases at J, with 15 bases between the two ends. This CDR3 comprises 16 residues. CDR1 and CDR2 (germline): SQVTM, ANQGSEA. CDR3 residues: CSVEELTGQSSYEQYF. The sequenced part of the CDR3 DNA is TGCAGCGTTGAAGAGCTCACGGGACAAAGCTCCTACGAG.